This TCR beta chain was observed in a study of T-cell memory formation after mild COVID-19. Study outcomes and limitations: Contracting clones localized mainly to CM and EM when CD4+ and mainly to EMRA when CD8+.

TCRdb re-called the 5' RACE reads with MiXCR, one entry per CDR3 protein. The table has around 65,000 distinct CDR3 sequences, 9.3% seen once. CDR1 DFQATT and CDR2 SNEGSKA come from the germline V gene (reference sequence). This CDR3 spans 12 amino acids. Remarks on this clonotype: Its antigen is currently unknown. An end of the junction differs from the germline gene, which may be a read error.

The clonotype was recovered from a man between 18 and 29 years old who had mild COVID-19 (a few samples of this study predate the infection). Cell type and time point are not known. The chain employs TRBV20-1 and TRBJ2-7; D might be TRBD2 (5 bases). The sequenced material came from PBMCs or a T cell subset sorted from them (not recorded which). The CDR3: CSARGSSYEQYF. The CDR3 DNA reads as TGCAGTGCCAGAGGGAGCTCCTACGAGCAGTACTTC.